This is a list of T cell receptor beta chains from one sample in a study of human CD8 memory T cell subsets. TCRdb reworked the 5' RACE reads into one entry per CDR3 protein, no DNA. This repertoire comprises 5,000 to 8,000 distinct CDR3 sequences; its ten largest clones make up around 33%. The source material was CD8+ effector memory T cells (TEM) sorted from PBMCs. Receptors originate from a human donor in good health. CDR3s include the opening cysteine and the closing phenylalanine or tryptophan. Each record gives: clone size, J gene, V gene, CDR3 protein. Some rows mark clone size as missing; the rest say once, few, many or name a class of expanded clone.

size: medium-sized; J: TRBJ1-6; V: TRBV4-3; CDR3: CASSQDKWDSESLFYNSPLHF
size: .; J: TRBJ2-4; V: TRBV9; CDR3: CASSVGHGAENIQYF
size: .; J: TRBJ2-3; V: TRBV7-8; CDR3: CASSLETRKQYF
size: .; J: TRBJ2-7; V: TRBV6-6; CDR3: CASTPGLLSYEQYF
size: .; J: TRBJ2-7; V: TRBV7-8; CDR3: CASSLSPSGRTYEQYF
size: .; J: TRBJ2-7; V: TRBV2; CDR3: CASSERGGREQYF
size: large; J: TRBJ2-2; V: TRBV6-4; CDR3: CASSEGATSGELFF
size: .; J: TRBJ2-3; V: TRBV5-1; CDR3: CASSLVGLGSTDTQYF
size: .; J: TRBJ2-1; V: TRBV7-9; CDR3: CASSLRFGRLAGNSSYNEQFF
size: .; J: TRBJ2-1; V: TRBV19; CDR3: CASSLYLAGDNEQFF
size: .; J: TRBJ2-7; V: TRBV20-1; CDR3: CSARDTASGSLSSYEQYF
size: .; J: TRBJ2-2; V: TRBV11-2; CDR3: CASSFNRRTSDTGELFF
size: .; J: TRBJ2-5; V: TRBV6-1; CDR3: CASSLPSGGPSQETQYF
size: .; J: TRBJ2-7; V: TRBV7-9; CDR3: CASRGTGPYEQYF
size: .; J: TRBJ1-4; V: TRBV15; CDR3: CATSRVPQDSWEKLFF
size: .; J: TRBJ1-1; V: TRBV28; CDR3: CASSRSWGAEAFF
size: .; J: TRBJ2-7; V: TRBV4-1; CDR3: CASSQEIPGHFFYEQYF
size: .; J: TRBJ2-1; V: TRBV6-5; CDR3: CASSKDWSSYNEQFF
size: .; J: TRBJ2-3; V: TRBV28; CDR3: CASSTRVAGGSPDTQYF
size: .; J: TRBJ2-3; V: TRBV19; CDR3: CATGFTDTQYF
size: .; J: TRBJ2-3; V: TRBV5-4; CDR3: CASRISGGFTDTQYF
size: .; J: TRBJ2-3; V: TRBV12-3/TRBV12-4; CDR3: CASSFGQGPDTQYF
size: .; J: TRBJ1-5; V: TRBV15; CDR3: CATSSGQGDVNQPQHF
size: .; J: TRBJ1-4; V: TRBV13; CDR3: CASSGREDEKLFF
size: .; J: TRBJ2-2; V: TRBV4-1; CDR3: CASSHGVTGELFF
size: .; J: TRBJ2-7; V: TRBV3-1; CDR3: CASSQVITGQRGVYHEQYF
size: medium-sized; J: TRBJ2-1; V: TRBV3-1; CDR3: CASSQERGHGSYNEQFF
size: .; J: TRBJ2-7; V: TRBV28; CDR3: CASSPLKSINEQYF
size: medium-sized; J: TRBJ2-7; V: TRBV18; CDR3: CASSPGRNPVSYEQYF